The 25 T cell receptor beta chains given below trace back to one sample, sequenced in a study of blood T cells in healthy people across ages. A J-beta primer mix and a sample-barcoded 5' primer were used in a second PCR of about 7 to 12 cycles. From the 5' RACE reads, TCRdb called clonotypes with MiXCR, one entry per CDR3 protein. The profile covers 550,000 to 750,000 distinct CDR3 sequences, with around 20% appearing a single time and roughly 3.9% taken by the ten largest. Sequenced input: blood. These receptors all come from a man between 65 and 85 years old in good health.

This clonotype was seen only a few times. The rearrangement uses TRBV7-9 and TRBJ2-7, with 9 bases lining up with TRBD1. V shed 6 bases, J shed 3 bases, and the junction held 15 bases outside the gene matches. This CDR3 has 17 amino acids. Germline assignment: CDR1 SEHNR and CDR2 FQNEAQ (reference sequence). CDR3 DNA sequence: TGTGCCAGCAGGTCATTACAGGGGGCGCGTGGATACTACGAGCAGTACTTC. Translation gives CASRSLQGARGYYEQYF.

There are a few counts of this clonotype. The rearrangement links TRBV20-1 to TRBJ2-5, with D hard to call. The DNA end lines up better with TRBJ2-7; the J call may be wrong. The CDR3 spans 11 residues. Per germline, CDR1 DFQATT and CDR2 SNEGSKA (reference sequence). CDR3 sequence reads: CSAREDYEQYF. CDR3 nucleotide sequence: TGCAGTGCTAGAGAGGACTACGAGCAGTACTTC.

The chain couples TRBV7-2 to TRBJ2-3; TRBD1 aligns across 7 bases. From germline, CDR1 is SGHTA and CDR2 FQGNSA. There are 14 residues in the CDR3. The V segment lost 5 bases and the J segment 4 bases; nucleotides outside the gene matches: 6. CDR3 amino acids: CASSAQGWADTQYF. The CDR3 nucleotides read TGTGCCAGCAGCGCACAGGGGTGGGCAGATACGCAGTATTTT.

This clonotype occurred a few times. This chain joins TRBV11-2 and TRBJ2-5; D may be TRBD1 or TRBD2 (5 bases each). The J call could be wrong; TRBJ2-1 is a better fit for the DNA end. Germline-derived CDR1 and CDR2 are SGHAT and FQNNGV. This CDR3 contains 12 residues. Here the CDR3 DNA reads TGTGCCAGCAGCCGAGGGGTCAATGAGCAGTTCTTC. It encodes CASSRGVNEQFF.

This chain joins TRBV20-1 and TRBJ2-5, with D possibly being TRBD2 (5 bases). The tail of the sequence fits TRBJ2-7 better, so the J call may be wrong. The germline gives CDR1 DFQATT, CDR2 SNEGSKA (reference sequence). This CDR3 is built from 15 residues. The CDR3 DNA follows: TGCAGTGCTAGGGGCTTCGACTTCGACGGGAACGAGCAGTACTTC. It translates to CSARGFDFDGNEQYF.

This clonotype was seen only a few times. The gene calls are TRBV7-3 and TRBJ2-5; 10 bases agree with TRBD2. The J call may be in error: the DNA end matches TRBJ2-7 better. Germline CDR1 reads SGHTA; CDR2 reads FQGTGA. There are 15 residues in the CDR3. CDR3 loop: CASSSSSGSIYEQYF. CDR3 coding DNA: TGTGCCAGCAGCTCCTCTAGCGGGAGTATATACGAGCAGTACTTC.

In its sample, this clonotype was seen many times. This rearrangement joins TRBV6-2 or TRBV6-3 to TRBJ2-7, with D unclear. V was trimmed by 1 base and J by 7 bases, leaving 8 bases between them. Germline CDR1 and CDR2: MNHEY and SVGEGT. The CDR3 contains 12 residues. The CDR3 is CASSYLGGEQYF. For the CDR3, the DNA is TGTGCCAGCAGTTACTTAGGCGGAGAGCAGTACTTC.

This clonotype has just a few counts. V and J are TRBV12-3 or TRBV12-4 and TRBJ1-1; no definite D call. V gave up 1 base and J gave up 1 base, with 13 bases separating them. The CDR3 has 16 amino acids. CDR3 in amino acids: CASSLDGTLKNTEAFF. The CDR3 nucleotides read TGTGCCAGCAGTTTAGACGGCACCCTTAAGAACACTGAAGCTTTCTTT.

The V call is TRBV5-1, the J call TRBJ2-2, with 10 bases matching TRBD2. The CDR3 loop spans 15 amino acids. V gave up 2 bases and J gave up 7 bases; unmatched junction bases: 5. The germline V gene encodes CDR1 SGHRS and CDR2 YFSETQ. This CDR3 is CASSFVAGGRGELFF. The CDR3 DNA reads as TGCGCCAGCAGCTTCGTAGCGGGAGGCCGCGGGGAGCTGTTTTTT.

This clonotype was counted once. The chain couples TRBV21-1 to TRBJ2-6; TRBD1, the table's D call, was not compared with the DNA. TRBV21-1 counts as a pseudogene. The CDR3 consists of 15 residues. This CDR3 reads CASSQRRGDANVLTF. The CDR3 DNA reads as TGTGCCAGCAGCCAAAGAAGGGGAGACGCCAACGTCCTGACTTTC.

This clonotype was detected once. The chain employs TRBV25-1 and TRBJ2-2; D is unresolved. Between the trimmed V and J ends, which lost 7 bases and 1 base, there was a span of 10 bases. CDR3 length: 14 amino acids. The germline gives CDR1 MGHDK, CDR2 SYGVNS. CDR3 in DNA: TGTGCCAGCACCTCCCAAGGGAACACCGGGGAGCTGTTTTTT. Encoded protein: CASTSQGNTGELFF.

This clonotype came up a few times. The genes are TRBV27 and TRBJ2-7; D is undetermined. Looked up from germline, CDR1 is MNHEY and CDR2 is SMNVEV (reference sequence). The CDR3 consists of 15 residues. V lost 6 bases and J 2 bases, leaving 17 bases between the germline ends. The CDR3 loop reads CASRNNGPGAYEQYF. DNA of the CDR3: TGTGCCAGCAGAAATAACGGGCCCGGAGCCTACGAGCAGTACTTC.

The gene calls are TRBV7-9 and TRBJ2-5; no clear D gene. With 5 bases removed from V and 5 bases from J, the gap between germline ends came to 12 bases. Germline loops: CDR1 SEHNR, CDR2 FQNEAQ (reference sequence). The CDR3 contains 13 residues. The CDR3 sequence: CASSPSSSETQYF. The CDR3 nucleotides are TGTGCCAGCAGCCCGAGCTCCTCGGAGACCCAGTACTTC. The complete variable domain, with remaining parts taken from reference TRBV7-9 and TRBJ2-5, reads DTGVSQNPRHKITKRGQNVTFRCDPISEHNRLYWYRQTLGQGPEFLTYFQNEAQLEKSRLLSDRFSAERPKGSFSTLEIQRTEQGDSAMYLCASSPSSSETQYFGPGTRLLVL.

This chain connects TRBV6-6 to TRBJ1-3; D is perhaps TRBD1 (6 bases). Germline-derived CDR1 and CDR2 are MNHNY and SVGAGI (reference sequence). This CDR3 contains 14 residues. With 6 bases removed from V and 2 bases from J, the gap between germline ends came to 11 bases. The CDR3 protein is CASSQGFTGNTIYF. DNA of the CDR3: TGTGCCAGCAGCCAGGGGTTCACTGGAAACACCATATATTTT.

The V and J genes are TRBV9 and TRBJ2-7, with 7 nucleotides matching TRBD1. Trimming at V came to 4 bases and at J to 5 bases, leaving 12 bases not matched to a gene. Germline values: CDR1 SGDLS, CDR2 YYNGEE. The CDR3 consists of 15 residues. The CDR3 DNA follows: TGTGCCAGCAGCTCAGGGGGATCCAGTTACGACGAGCAGTACTTC. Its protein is CASSSGGSSYDEQYF.

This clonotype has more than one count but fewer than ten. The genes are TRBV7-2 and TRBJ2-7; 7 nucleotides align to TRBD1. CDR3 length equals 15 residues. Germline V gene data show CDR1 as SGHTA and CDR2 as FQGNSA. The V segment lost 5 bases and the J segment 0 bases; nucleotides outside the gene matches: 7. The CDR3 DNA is TGTGCCAGCAGCCCCGCAGGGGACAGCTCCTACGAGCAGTACTTC. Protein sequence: CASSPAGDSSYEQYF.

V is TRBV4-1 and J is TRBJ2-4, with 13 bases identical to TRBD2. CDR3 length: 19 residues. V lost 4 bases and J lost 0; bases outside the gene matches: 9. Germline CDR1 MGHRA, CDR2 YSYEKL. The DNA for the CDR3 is TGCGCCAGCAGCCCGAGCGGGACTAGCGGGATCATAGCCAAAAACATTCAGTACTTC. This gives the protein CASSPSGTSGIIAKNIQYF.

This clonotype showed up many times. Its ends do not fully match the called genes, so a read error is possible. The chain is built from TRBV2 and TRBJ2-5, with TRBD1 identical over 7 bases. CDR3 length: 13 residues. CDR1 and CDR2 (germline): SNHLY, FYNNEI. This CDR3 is CATSWDRQETQYF. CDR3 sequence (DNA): TGTGCCACCAGTTGGGACAGACAAGAGACCCAGTACTTC.

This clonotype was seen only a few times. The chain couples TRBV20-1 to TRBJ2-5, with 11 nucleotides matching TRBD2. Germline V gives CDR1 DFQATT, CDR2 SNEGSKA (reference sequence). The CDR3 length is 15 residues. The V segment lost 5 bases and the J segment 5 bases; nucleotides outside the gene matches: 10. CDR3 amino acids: CSAPLAGAGGETQYF. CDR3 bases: TGCAGTGCTCCACTAGCGGGAGCTGGAGGGGAGACCCAGTACTTC.

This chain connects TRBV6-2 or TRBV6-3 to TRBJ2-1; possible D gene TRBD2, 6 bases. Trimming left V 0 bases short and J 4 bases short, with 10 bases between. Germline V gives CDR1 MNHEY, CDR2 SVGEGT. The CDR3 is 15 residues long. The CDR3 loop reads CASSYSRELYNEQFF. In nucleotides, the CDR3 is TGTGCCAGCAGTTACTCCCGGGAGTTGTACAATGAGCAGTTCTTC.

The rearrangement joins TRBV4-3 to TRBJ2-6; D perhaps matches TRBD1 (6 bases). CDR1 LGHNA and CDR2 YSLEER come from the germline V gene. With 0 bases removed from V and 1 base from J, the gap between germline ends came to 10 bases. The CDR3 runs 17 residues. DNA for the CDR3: TGCGCCAGCAGCCAAGACCAGGGGCCTTCTGGGGCCAACGTCCTGACTTTC. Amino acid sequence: CASSQDQGPSGANVLTF.

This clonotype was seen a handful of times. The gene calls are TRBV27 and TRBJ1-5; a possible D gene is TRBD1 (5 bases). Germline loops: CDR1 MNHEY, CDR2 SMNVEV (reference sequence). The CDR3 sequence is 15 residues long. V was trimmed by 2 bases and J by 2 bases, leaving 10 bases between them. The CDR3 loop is CASSLDRWGNQPQHF. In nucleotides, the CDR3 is TGTGCCAGCAGTTTAGACAGATGGGGCAATCAGCCCCAGCATTTT.

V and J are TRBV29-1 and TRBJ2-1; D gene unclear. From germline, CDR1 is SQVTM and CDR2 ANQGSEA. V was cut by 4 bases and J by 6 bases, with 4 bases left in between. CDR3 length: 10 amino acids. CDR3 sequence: CSVVVNEQFF. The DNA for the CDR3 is TGCAGCGTTGTCGTCAATGAGCAGTTCTTC.

CDR3 DNA: TGTGCCAGCAGTGACTGGGGGTCAAGTAACTATGGCTACACCTTC. As protein: CASSDWGSSNYGYTF. The genes are TRBV25-1 and TRBJ1-2; possibly TRBD1 for D (5 bases). The V gene's germline CDR1 is MGHDK and CDR2 SYGVNS. This CDR3 region has 15 residues. V shed 3 bases and J shed 1 base, with 12 bases lying between them.

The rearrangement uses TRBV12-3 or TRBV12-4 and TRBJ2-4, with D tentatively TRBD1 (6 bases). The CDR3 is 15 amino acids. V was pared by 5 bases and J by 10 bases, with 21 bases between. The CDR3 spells CASSPRGRGAGIQYF. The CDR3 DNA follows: TGTGCCAGCAGTCCGAGGGGCAGGGGCGCAGGGATTCAGTACTTC.